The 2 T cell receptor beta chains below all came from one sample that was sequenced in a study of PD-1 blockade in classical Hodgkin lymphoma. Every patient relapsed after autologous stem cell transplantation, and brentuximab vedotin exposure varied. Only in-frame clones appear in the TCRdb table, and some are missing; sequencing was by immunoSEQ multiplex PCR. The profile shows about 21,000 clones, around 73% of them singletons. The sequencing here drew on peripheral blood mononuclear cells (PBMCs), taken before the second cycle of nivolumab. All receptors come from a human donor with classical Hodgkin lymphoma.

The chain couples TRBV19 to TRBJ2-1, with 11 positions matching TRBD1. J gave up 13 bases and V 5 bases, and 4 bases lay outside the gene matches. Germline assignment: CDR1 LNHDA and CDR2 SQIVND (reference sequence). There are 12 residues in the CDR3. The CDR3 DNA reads TGTGCCAGTAGTTGGGGACAGGGGGTACAGTTCTTC. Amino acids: CASSWGQGVQFF.

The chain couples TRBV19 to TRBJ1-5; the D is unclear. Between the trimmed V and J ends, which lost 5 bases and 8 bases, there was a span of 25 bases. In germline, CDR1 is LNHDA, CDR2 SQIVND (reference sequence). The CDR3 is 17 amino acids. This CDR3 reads CASSPRWGAIEKKPQHF. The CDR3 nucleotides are TGTGCCAGTAGTCCCCGATGGGGAGCCATTGAAAAGAAGCCCCAGCATTTT. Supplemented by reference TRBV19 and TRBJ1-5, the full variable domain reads DGGITQSPKYLFRKEGQNVTLSCEQNLNHDAMYWYRQDPGQGLRLIYYSQIVNDFQKGDIAEGYSVSREKKESFPLTVTSAQKNPTAFYLCASSPRWGAIEKKPQHFGDGTRLSIL.